One sample yielded the 8 T cell receptor beta chains listed below, sequenced in a study of blood T cell repertoires in COVID-19. Profiled with immunoSEQ multiplex PCR; TCRdb holds only in-frame clones, not every one. The sample carries some 210,000 clones, 70% to 90% recorded once. Sequenced sample: peripheral blood. The receptors here all came from a woman aged 40 to 50 who had recovered from COVID-19.

This chain connects TRBV4-2 to TRBJ1-5; tentative D call: TRBD1 (5 bases). This CDR3 has 16 residues. Looked up from germline, CDR1 is LGHNA and CDR2 is YNFKEQ. V gave up 0 bases and J gave up 3 bases, with 12 bases separating them. CDR3 amino acids: CASSQDQPGVNQPQHF. The CDR3 DNA sequence: TGTGCCAGCAGCCAAGATCAGCCGGGGGTCAATCAGCCCCAGCATTTT.

This rearrangement joins TRBV15 to TRBJ1-5, with D possibly matching TRBD1 (6 bases). CDR3 length: 15 residues. Germline V gives CDR1 LNHNV, CDR2 YYDKDF (reference sequence). V was trimmed by 0 bases and J by 5 bases, leaving 11 bases between them. The CDR3 nucleotides read TGTGCCACCAGCAGAGAGGGGGCCGGGGATCAGCCCCAGCATTTT. It specifies CATSREGAGDQPQHF.

This sequence joins TRBV27 and TRBJ2-3, with D possibly being TRBD1 (5 bases). Trimming shortened V by 2 bases and J by 0 bases, and 12 bases separated the two germline ends. The CDR3 consists of 16 residues. The V gene's germline CDR1 is MNHEY and CDR2 SMNVEV (reference sequence). The CDR3 is CASSLQGQSSTDTQYF. CDR3 nucleotides: TGTGCCAGCAGTTTACAGGGCCAGTCTAGCACAGATACGCAGTATTTT.

The gene calls are TRBV27 and TRBJ1-5, with unresolved D. V dropped 2 bases and J dropped 4 bases, with 12 bases sitting between them. CDR1 is MNHEY and CDR2 is SMNVEV in the germline V gene (reference sequence). CDR3 length: 15 amino acids. The CDR3: CASSLRPGYNQPQHF. The DNA for the CDR3 is TGTGCCAGCAGTTTACGACCCGGGTATAATCAGCCCCAGCATTTT.

The chain employs TRBV11-3 and TRBJ2-7; TRBD2 aligns across 10 bases. CDR1 and CDR2 (germline): SGHNT, YENEEA. The trim removed 3 bases at V and 2 bases at J, leaving 4 bases unmatched. This CDR3 has 15 residues. The CDR3 region has the DNA TGTGCCAGCAGCTTTAGCAGCGGGAGGGCCTACGAGCAGTACTTC. Its protein is CASSFSSGRAYEQYF.

The V and J genes are TRBV28 and TRBJ1-6; 7 bases map to TRBD1. Per germline, CDR1 MDHEN and CDR2 SYDVKM. V dropped 10 bases and J dropped 9; count of bases not matched to a gene: 9. This CDR3 comprises 13 residues. For the CDR3, the DNA is TGTGCCACCAAGGGGGCGCGGGTTTCACCCCTCCACTTT. The encoded protein is CATKGARVSPLHF.

This sequence joins TRBV7-3 and TRBJ2-4, with 8 bases lining up with TRBD2. V gave up 5 bases and J gave up 12 bases; unmatched junction bases: 9. The V gene's germline CDR1 is SGHTA and CDR2 FQGTGA. The CDR3 totals 13 residues. The CDR3 sequence: CASSVFLAGPQYF. In nucleotides, the CDR3 is TGTGCCAGCAGCGTTTTCTTAGCGGGGCCTCAGTACTTC.

CDR3 DNA: TGTGCCAGTAGCCCCCTTACAGACACTGAAGCTTTCTTT. Its protein is CASSPLTDTEAFF. This chain uses TRBV19 with TRBJ1-1; D remains ambiguous. The CDR3 has 13 residues. Deletions cut 6 bases from V and 3 bases from J, with 11 bases between. The germline CDR1 and CDR2 sequences are LNHDA and SQIVND (reference sequence).